This TCR beta chain was profiled in a study of blood T cell repertoires in COVID-19. Trimming removed 6 bases from V and 4 bases from J; junction bases left unmatched: 9. Per germline, CDR1 WNHNN and CDR2 SYGVQD (reference sequence). The CDR3 consists of 15 residues. Here immunoSEQ multiplex PCR was the method, and the copy in TCRdb shows in-frame clones only, minus some. The table has about 190,000 clones, under 90% seen once. What was sequenced was peripheral blood. The chain combines TRBV10-1 with TRBJ2-1; 7 bases line up with TRBD2. The receptor was isolated from a man aged 25 to 40 with active or convalescent COVID-19. CDR3 amino acids: CASSPTLSGYNEQFF. The CDR3 nucleotides read TGCGCCAGCAGCCCAACCCTTAGCGGGTACAATGAGCAGTTCTTC.